The T cell receptor beta chain under discussion was sequenced for a study of blood T cell repertoires in COVID-19. In germline, CDR1 is SNHLY, CDR2 FYNNEI. This CDR3 spans 16 amino acids. Losses at the gene ends were 2 bases for V and 9 bases for J; bases not matched to a gene: 13. Measured with immunoSEQ multiplex PCR; TCRdb has only the in-frame clones, and not every one. The sample holds just under 45,000 clones, over 70% seen once. This chain connects TRBV2 to TRBJ2-1, with 7 bases identical to TRBD2. The TCR originated in a woman aged 40 to 49 with acute or convalescent COVID-19. The specimen was peripheral blood. This chain's CDR3 is CASSENVGGPAIEQFF. The CDR3 nucleotides are TGTGCCAGCAGTGAAAATGTGGGAGGGCCGGCTATTGAGCAGTTCTTC.